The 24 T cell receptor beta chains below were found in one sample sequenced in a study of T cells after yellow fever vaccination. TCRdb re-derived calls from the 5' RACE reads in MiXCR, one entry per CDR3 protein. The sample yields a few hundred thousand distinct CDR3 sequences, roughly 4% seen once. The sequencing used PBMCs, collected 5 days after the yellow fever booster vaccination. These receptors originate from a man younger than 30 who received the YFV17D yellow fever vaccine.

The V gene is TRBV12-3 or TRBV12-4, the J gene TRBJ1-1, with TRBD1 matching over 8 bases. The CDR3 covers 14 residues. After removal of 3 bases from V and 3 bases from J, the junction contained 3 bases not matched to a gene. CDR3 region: CASSFGDRYTEAFF. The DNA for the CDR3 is TGTGCCAGCAGTTTTGGGGACAGGTACACTGAAGCTTTCTTT.

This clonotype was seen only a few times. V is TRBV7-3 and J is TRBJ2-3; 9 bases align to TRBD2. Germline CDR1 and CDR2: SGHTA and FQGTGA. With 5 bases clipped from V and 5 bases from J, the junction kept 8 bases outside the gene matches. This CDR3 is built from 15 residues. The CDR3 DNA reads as TGTGCCAGCAGCCCCCCCGAAGCGGGGGGAGATACGCAGTATTTT. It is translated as CASSPPEAGGDTQYF.

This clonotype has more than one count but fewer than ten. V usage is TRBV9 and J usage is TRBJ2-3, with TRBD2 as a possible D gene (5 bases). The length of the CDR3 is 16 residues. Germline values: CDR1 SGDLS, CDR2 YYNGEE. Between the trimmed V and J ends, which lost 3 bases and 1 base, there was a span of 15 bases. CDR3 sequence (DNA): TGTGCCAGCAGCGCTCCGGGATATCATGGCACAGATACGCAGTATTTT. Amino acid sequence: CASSAPGYHGTDTQYF.

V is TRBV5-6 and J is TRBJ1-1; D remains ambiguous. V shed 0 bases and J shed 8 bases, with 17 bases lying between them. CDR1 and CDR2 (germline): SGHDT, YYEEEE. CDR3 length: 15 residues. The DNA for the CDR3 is TGTGCCAGCAGCTTGGCCCGGCGCAGGACCGAGGAAGCTTTCTTT. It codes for CASSLARRRTEEAFF. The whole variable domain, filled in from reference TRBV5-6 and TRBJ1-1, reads DAGVTQSPTHLIKTRGQQVTLRCSPKSGHDTVSWYQQALGQGPQFIFQYYEEEERQRGNFPDRFSGHQFPNYSSELNVNALLLGDSALYLCASSLARRRTEEAFFGQGTRLTVV.

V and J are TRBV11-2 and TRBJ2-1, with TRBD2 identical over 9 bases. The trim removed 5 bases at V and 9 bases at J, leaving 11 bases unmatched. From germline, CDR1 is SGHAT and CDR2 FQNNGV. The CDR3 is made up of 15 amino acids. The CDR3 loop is CASSASSGVPVEQFF. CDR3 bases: TGTGCCAGCAGCGCGTCTAGCGGGGTGCCGGTTGAGCAGTTCTTC.

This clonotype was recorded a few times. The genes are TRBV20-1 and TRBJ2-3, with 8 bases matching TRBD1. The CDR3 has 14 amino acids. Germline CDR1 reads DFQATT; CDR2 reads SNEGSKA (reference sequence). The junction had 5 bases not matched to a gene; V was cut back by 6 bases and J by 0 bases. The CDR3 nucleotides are TGCAGTGCGACGACAGGGGATAGCACAGATACGCAGTATTTT. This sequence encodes CSATTGDSTDTQYF.

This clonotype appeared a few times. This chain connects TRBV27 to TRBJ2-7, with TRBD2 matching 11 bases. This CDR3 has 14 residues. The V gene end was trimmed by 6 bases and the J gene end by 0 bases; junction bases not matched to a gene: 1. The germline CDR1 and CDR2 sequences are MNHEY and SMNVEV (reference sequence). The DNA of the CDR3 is TGTGCCAGCAGGACTAGCGGGAACTCCTACGAGCAGTACTTC. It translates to CASRTSGNSYEQYF.

The DNA for the CDR3 is TGTGCCAGCAGCCCGGCCGGGACTAGCTCCTACAATGAGCAGTTCTTC. Translating it yields CASSPAGTSSYNEQFF. The V call is TRBV11-3, the J call TRBJ2-1; 8 nucleotides line up with TRBD2. The length of the CDR3 is 16 residues. From germline, CDR1 is SGHNT and CDR2 YENEEA. V shed 5 bases, J shed 0 bases, and the junction held 6 bases outside the gene matches.

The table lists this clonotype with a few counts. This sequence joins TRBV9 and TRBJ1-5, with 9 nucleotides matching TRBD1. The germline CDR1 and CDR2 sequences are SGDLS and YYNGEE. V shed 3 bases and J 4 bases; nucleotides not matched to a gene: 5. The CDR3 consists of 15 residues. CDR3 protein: CASSAGTGKNQPQHF. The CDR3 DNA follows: TGTGCCAGCAGCGCAGGGACAGGGAAGAATCAGCCCCAGCATTTT. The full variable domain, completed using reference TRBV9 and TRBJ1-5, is DSGVTQTPKHLITATGQRVTLRCSPRSGDLSVYWYQQSLDQGLQFLIQYYNGEERAKGNILERFSAQQFPDLHSELNLSSLELGDSALYFCASSAGTGKNQPQHFGDGTRLSIL.

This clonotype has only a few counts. The DNA for the CDR3 is TGTGCCAGCAGTGATGGGTCGAGTACGCAGTATTTT. Translation gives CASSDGSSTQYF. The chain recombines TRBV2 with TRBJ2-3; D uncertain. Germline values: CDR1 SNHLY, CDR2 FYNNEI. The CDR3 totals 12 residues. V shed 3 bases and J shed 8 bases, with 9 bases lying between them.

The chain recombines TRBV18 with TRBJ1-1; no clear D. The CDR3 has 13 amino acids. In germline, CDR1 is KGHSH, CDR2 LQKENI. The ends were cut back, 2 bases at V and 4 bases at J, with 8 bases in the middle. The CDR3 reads CASSPSESTEAFF. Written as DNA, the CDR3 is TGTGCCAGCTCACCATCAGAGAGCACTGAAGCTTTCTTT.

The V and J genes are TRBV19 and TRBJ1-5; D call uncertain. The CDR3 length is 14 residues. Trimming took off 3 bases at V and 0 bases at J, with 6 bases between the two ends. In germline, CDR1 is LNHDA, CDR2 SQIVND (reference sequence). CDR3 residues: CASSITGSNQPQHF. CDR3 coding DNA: TGTGCCAGTAGTATTACGGGTAGCAATCAGCCCCAGCATTTT.

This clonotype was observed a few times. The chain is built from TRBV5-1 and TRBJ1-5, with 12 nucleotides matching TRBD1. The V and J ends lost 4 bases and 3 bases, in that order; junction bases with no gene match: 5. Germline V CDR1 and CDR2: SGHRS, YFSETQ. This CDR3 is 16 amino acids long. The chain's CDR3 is CASSTGTGGINQPQHF. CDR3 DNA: TGCGCCAGCAGCACGGGGACAGGGGGCATCAATCAGCCCCAGCATTTT.

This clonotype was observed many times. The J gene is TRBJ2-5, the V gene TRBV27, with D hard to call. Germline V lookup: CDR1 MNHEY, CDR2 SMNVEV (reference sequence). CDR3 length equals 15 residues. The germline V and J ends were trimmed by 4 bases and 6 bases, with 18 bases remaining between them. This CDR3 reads CASSSSWNTGKTQYF. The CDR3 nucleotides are TGTGCCAGCAGTTCGAGTTGGAATACTGGAAAGACCCAGTACTTC.

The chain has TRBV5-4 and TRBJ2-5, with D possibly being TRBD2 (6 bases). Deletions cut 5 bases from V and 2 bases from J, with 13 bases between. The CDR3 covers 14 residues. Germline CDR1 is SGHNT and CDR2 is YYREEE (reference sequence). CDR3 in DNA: TGTGCCAGCAGATTACACGGGGGTCAAGAGACCCAGTACTTC. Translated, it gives CASRLHGGQETQYF.

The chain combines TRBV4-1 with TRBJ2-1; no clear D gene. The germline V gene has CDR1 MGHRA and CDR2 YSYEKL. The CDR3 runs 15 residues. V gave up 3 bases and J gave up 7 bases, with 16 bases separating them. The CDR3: CASSHGRPVGNEQFF. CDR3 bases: TGCGCCAGCAGCCACGGACGCCCAGTAGGGAATGAGCAGTTCTTC.

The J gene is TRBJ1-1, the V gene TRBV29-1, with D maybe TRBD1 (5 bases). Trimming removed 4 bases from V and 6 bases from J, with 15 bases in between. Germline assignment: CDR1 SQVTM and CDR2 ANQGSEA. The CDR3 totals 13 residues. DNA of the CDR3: TGCAGCGTTGGTGGGGGATTATACCCTGAAGCTTTCTTT. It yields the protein CSVGGGLYPEAFF.

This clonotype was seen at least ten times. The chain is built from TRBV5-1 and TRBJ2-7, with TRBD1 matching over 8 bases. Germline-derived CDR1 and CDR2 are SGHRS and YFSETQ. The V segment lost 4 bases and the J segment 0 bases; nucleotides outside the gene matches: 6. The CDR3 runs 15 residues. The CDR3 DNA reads TGCGCCAGCAGCCTGACAGGGGCCCTCTCCTACGAGCAGTACTTC. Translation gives CASSLTGALSYEQYF.

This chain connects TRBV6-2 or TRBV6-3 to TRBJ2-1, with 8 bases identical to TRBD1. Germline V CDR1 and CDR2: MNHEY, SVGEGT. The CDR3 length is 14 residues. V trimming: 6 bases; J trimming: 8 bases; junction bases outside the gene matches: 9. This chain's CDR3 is CASRAYRGWDEQFF. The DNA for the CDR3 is TGTGCCAGCAGGGCCTACAGGGGGTGGGATGAGCAGTTCTTC.

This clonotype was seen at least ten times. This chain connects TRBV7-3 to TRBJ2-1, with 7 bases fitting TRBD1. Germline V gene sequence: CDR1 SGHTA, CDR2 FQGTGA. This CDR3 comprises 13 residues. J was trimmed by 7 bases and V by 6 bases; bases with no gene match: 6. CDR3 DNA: TGTGCCAGCAGGTTCACAGGGGAGAATGAGCAGTTCTTC. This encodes CASRFTGENEQFF.

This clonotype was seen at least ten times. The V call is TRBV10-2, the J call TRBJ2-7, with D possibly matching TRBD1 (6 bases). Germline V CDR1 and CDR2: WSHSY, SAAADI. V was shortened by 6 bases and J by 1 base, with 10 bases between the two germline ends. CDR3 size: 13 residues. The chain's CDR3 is CASRQGRSYEQYV. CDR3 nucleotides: TGCGCCAGCAGGCAGGGGAGATCCTACGAGCAGTACGTC.

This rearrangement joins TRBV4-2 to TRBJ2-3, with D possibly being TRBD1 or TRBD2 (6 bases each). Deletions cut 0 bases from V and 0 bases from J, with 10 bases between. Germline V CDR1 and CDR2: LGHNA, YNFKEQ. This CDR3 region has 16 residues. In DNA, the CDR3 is TGTGCCAGCAGCCAAGAGGGGGCGGGGAGCACAGATACGCAGTATTTT. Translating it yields CASSQEGAGSTDTQYF.

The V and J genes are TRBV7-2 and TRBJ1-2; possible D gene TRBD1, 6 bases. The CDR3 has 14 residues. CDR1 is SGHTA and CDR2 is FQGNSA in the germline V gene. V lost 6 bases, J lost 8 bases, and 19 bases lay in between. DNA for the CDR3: TGTGCCAGCAGGAAAACAGGGCGCGAGAACGGCTACACCTTC. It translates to CASRKTGRENGYTF.

The CDR3 DNA sequence: TGTGCCAGCAGTTGGACAGGGATTCCTTTCCCAACTAATGAAAAACTGTTTTTT. It encodes CASSWTGIPFPTNEKLFF. The chain combines TRBV6-5 with TRBJ1-4; 8 bases line up with TRBD1. Germline V lookup: CDR1 MNHEY, CDR2 SVGAGI. With V trimmed by 4 bases and J by 0 bases, 10 bases remained unmatched. CDR3 size: 18 residues.